What follows are 4 T cell receptor beta chains derived from one specimen sequenced in a study of early T cells in non-severe SARS-CoV-2 infection. MiXCR, applied by TCRdb to the 5' RACE reads, yields one record per CDR3 protein. The sample yields approximately 66,000 distinct CDR3 sequences, around 13% seen once. What was sequenced was whole blood. These receptors came from an adult who was a healthcare worker with PCR-confirmed SARS-CoV-2 infection or an uninfected control (not recorded which).

This clonotype has a handful of counts. V is TRBV21-1 and J is TRBJ2-2; the table gives TRBD1 as D, unverified against the DNA. TRBV21-1 is an annotated pseudogene. The CDR3 consists of 13 residues. The CDR3 bases are TGTGCCAGCACCAGACAGTTCACCGGGGAGCTGTTTTTT. Its protein product is CASTRQFTGELFF.

This clonotype occurred a few times. The chain combines TRBV11-2 with TRBJ1-6, with D tentatively TRBD1 (6 bases). V lost 2 bases and J lost 8, with 10 bases in between. This CDR3 is 14 amino acids long. Germline V gives CDR1 SGHAT, CDR2 FQNNGV. The CDR3 nucleotides read TGTGCCAGCAGCTTAACAGGGACGGATTCACCCCTCCACTTT. This encodes CASSLTGTDSPLHF.

The chain couples TRBV5-1 to TRBJ2-7, with 7 bases matching TRBD1. This CDR3 contains 14 residues. Germline V gene data show CDR1 as SGHRS and CDR2 as YFSETQ. Trimming took 4 bases from V and 6 from J; bases not matched to a gene: 10. CDR3 residues: CASSPGTARGEQYF. Written as DNA, the CDR3 is TGCGCCAGCAGCCCTGGGACAGCCCGGGGCGAGCAGTACTTC.

This clonotype was counted a few times. V usage is TRBV5-1 and J usage is TRBJ2-3, with TRBD2 as a possible D gene (6 bases). Trimming pared 3 bases from V and 2 bases from J, leaving 16 bases between. The CDR3 runs to 16 residues. Germline CDR1 is SGHRS and CDR2 is YFSETQ. CDR3 protein: CASSSGEGSYTDTQYF. CDR3 in DNA: TGCGCCAGCAGCTCGGGAGAGGGAAGCTACACAGATACGCAGTATTTT.